This TCR beta chain was found in a study of blood T cells in healthy people across ages. This clonotype was observed a few times. Next came a second PCR, run for about 6 to 11 cycles, which used a sample-barcoded 5' primer along with a J-beta primer mix. TCRdb re-called the 5' RACE reads with MiXCR, one entry per CDR3 protein. In the table there are some 900,000 distinct CDR3 sequences, 45% to 50% of which are singletons. The clonotype comes from a man between 25 and 39 years old in good health. Material: blood.

The CDR3 reads CATSPHSTDTQYF. The CDR3 DNA reads as TGTGCCACCAGTCCACATAGCACAGATACGCAGTATTTT. This sequence joins TRBV24-1 and TRBJ2-3; D call uncertain. The ends were cut back, 6 bases at V and 0 bases at J, with 6 bases in the middle. The CDR3 has 13 residues. The germline gives CDR1 KGHDR, CDR2 SFDVKD.